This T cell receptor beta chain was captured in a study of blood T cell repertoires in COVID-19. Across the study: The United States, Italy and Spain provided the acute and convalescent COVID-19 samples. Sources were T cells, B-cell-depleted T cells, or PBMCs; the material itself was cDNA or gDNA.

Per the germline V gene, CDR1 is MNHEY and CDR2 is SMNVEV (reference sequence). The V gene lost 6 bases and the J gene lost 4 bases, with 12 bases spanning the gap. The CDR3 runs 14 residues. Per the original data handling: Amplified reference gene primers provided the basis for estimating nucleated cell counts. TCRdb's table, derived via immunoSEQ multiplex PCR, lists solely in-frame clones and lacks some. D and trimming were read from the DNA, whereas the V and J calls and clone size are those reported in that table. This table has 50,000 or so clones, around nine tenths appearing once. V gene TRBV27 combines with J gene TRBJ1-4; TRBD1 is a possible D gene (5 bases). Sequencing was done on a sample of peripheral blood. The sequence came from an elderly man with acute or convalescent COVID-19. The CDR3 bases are TGTGCCAGCAGGAGACAGCTTGGTAATGAAAAACTGTTTTTT. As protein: CASRRQLGNEKLFF.